These 2 T cell receptor beta chains were all obtained from the same sample, sequenced in a study of blood T cell repertoires in COVID-19. Using immunoSEQ multiplex PCR, the repertoire was profiled, and TCRdb retains in-frame clones only, with some absent. This table holds about 230,000 clones, around 89% found once. The sample consisted of PBMCs or T cells enriched from blood (not recorded which). These receptors came from a woman aged 40-49 years with acute COVID-19.

The V call is TRBV27, the J call TRBJ2-7; the match to TRBD1 covers 8 bases. The ends lost 6 bases at V and 0 bases at J; junction bases unmatched: 7. The germline CDR1 and CDR2 sequences are MNHEY and SMNVEV (reference sequence). The CDR3 is 15 residues long. The CDR3 bases are TGTGCCAGCAGCAGGGGGGACAGGAACTCCTACGAGCAGTACTTC. Residues: CASSRGDRNSYEQYF.

This chain joins TRBV5-8 and TRBJ2-6; possible D gene TRBD2, 5 bases. V was trimmed by 2 bases and J by 3 bases, leaving 9 bases between them. Germline V lookup: CDR1 SGHTS, CDR2 YDEGEE. The CDR3 loop spans 15 amino acids. The chain's CDR3 is CASSLLVGGANVLTF. The CDR3 nucleotides are TGTGCCAGCAGCTTACTAGTTGGTGGGGCCAACGTCCTGACTTTC.